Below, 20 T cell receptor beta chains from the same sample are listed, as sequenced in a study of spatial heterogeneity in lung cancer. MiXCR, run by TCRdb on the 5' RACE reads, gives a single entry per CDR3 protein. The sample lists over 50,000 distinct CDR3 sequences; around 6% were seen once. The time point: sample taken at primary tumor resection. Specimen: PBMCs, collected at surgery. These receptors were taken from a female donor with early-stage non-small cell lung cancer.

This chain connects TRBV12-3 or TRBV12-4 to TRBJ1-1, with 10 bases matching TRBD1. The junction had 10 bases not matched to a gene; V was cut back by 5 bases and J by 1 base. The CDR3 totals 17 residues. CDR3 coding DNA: TGTGCCAGCAGTCCGGGACAGGGGTTTATCGCGAACACTGAAGCTTTCTTT. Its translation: CASSPGQGFIANTEAFF.

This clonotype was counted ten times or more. The DNA for the CDR3 is TGTGCCAGCAGCAACAGGGAATTCGCGGCCCTCCACTTT. This translates into CASSNREFAALHF. The chain uses TRBV7-9 and TRBJ1-6, with D maybe TRBD1 (6 bases). The germline V and J ends were trimmed by 5 bases and 14 bases, with 16 bases remaining between them. Germline CDR1 SEHNR, CDR2 FQNEAQ (reference sequence). The CDR3 sequence is 13 residues long.

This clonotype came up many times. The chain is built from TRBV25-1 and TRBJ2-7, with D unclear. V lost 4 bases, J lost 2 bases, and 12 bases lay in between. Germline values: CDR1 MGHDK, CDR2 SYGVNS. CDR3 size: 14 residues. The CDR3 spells CASSARVLPYEQYF. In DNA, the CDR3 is TGTGCCAGCAGTGCCCGGGTCCTTCCCTACGAGCAGTACTTC.

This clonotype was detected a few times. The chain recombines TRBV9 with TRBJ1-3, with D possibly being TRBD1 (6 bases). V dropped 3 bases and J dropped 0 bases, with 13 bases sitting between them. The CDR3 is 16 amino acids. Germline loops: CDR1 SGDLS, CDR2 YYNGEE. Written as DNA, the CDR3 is TGTGCCAGCAGCGACACAGGGCCGATCTCTGGAAACACCATATATTTT. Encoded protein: CASSDTGPISGNTIYF. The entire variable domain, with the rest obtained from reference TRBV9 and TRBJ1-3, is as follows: DSGVTQTPKHLITATGQRVTLRCSPRSGDLSVYWYQQSLDQGLQFLIQYYNGEERAKGNILERFSAQQFPDLHSELNLSSLELGDSALYFCASSDTGPISGNTIYFGEGSWLTVV.

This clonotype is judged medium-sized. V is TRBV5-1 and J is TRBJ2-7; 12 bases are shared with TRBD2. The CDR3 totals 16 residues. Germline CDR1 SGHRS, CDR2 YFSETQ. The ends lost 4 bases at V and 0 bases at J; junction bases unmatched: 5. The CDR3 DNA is TGCGCCAGCAGCCCTAGCGGGAGGGGTAGCTCCTACGAGCAGTACTTC. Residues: CASSPSGRGSSYEQYF. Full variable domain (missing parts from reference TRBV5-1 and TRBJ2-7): KAGVTQTPRYLIKTRGQQVTLSCSPISGHRSVSWYQQTPGQGLQFLFEYFSETQRNKGNFPGRFSGRQFSNSRSEMNVSTLELGDSALYLCASSPSGRGSSYEQYFGPGTRLTVT.

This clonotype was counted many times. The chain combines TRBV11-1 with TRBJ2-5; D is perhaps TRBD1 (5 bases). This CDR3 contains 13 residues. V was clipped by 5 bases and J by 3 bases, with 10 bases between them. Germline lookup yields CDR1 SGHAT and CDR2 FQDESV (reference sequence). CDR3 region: CASSRDSEETQYF. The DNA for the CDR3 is TGTGCCAGCAGCCGAGACAGTGAAGAGACCCAGTACTTC.

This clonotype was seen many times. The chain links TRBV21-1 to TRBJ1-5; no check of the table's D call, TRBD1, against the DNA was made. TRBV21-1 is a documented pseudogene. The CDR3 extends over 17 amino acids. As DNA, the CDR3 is TGTGCCAGCAGCAAAGGGGGGACAGGGGTTATTGGGCAGCCCCAGCATTTT. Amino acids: CASSKGGTGVIGQPQHF.

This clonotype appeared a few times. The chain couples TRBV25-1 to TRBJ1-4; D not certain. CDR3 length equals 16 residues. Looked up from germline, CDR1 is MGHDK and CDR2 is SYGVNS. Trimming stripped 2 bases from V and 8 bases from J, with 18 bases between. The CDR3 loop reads CASSEGLTSESEKLFF. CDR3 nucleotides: TGTGCCAGCAGTGAAGGGTTGACATCCGAGAGCGAAAAACTGTTTTTT.

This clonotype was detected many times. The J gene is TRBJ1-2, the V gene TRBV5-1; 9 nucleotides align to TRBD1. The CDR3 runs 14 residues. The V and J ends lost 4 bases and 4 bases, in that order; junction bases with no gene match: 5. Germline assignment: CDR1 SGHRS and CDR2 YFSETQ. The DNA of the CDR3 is TGCGCCAGCAGCACGGGACAGGGCAGCTATGGCTACACCTTC. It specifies CASSTGQGSYGYTF. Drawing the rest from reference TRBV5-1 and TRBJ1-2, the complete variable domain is KAGVTQTPRYLIKTRGQQVTLSCSPISGHRSVSWYQQTPGQGLQFLFEYFSETQRNKGNFPGRFSGRQFSNSRSEMNVSTLELGDSALYLCASSTGQGSYGYTFGSGTRLTVV.

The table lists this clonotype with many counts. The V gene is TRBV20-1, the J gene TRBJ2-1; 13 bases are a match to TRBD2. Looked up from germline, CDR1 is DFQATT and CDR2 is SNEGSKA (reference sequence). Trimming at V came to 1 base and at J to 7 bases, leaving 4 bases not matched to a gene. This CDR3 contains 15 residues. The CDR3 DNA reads TGCAGTGCTAGAGGACTAGCGGGGGGCCGTAATGAGCAGTTCTTC. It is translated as CSARGLAGGRNEQFF.

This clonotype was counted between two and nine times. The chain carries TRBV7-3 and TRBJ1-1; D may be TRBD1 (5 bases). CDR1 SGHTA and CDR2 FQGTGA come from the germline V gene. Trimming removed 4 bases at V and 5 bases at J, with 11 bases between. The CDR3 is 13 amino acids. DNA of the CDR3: TGTGCCAGCAGCTCCTCGGGGGGGACTGAAGCTTTCTTT. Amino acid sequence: CASSSSGGTEAFF.

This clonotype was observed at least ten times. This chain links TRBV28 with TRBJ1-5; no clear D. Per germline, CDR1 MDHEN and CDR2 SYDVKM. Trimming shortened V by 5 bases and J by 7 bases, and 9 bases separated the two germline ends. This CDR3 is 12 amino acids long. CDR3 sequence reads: CASSIPTQPQHF. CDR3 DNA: TGTGCCAGCAGTATCCCGACGCAGCCCCAGCATTTT.

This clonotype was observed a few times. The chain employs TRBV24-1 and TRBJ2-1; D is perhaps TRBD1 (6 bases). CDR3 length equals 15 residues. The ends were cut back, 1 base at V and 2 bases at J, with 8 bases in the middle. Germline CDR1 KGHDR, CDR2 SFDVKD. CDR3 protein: CATSDLQGTYNEQFF. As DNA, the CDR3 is TGTGCCACCAGTGATTTACAGGGCACCTACAATGAGCAGTTCTTC.

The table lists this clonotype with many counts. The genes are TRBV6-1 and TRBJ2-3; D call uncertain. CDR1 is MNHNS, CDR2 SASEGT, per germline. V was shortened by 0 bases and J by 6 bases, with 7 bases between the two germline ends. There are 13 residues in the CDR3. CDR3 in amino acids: CASSEALGDTQYF. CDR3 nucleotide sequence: TGTGCCAGCAGTGAAGCGCTAGGGGATACGCAGTATTTT.

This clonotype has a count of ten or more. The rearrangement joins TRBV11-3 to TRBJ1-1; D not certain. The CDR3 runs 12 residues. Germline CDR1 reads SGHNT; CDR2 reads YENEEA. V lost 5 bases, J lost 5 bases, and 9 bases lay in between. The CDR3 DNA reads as TGTGCCAGCAGCCTGGCGGAGACTGAAGCTTTCTTT. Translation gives CASSLAETEAFF.

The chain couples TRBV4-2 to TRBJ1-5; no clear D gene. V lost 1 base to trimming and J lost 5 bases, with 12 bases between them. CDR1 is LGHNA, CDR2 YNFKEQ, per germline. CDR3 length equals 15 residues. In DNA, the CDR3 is TGTGCCAGCAGCCAAGTTGCAGGCCAGGATCAGCCCCAGCATTTT. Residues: CASSQVAGQDQPQHF.

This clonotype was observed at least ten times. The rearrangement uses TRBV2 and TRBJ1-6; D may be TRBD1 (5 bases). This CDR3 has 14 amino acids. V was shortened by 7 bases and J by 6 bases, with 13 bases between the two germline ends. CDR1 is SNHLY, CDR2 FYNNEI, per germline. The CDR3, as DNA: TGTGCCAGCACCCGCCGGGACTTTAATTCACCCCTCCACTTT. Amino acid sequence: CASTRRDFNSPLHF.

For the CDR3, the DNA is TGTGCCAGCAGTGAGGACGGACAGTTACCCCCCTACAATGAGCAGTTCTTC. It codes for CASSEDGQLPPYNEQFF. J is TRBJ2-1 and V is TRBV2, with TRBD1 as a possible D gene (6 bases). This CDR3 comprises 17 residues. V was shortened by 3 bases and J by 2 bases, with 17 bases between the two germline ends. Per germline, CDR1 SNHLY and CDR2 FYNNEI.

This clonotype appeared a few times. The CDR3 region has the DNA TGTGCCAGCAGCTTCGGCTCCGAGAATTCACCCCTCCACTTT. Residues: CASSFGSENSPLHF. The chain uses TRBV7-2 and TRBJ1-6; D is undetermined. Trimming removed 3 bases from V and 7 bases from J, with 10 bases in between. This CDR3 has 14 residues. Germline CDR1 reads SGHTA; CDR2 reads FQGNSA.

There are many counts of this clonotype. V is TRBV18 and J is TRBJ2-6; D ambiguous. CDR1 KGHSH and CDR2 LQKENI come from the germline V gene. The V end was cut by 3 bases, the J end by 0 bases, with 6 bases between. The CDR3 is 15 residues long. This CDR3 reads CASSPRNSGANVLTF. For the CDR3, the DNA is TGTGCCAGCTCACCCAGAAACTCTGGGGCCAACGTCCTGACTTTC.